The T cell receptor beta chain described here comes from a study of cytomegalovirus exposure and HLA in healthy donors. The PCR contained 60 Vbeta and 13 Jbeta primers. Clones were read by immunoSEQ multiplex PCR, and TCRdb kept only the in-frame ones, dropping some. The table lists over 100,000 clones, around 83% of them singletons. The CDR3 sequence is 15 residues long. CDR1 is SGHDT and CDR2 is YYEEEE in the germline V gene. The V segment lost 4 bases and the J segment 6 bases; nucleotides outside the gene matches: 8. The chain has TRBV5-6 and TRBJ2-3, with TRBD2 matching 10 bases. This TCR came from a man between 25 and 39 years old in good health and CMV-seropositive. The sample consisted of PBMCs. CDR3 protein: CASSGSGGAGDTQYF. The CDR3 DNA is TGTGCCAGCAGCGGCAGCGGGGGGGCAGGGGATACGCAGTATTTT.